The clone carrying this TCR beta chain has a count of ten or more. The sample is drawn from a study of T cells in Graves' hyperthyroidism and ophthalmopathy. Graves' hyperthyroidism without ophthalmopathy progression within 18 months was termed stable. The CDR3 runs 13 residues. Germline V lookup: CDR1 MNHEY, CDR2 SMNVEV (reference sequence). After removal of 5 bases from V and 10 bases from J, the junction contained 10 bases not matched to a gene. RNA transcripts were the template for amplifying TCR beta CDR3 regions. RT-PCR in the first round (using the HTBI primer set) targeted the TCR CDR3. TCRdb re-called the multiplex PCR reads with MiXCR, one entry per CDR3 protein. In the table there are 470,000 or so distinct CDR3 sequences, less than 25% of which are singletons.

Material for sequencing was blood. The V and J genes are TRBV27 and TRBJ1-1, with 7 bases lining up with TRBD1. The TCR was taken from a man aged 18 to 30 with Graves' hyperthyroidism. The DNA of the CDR3 is TGTGCCAGCAGTCACCCGACAGGGCGAGGAGCTTTCTTT. Its protein product is CASSHPTGRGAFF.